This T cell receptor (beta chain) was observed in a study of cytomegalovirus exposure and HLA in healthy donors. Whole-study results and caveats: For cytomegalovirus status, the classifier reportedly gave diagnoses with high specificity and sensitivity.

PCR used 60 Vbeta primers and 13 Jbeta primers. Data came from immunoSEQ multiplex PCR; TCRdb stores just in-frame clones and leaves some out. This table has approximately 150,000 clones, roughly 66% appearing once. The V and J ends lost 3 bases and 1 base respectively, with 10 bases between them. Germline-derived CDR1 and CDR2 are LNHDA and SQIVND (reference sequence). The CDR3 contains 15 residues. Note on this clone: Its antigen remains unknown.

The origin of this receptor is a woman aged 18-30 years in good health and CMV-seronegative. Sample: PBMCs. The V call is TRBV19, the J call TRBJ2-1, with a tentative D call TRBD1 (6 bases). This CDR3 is CASSMDRSSYNEQFF. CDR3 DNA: TGTGCCAGTAGTATGGACAGATCTTCCTACAATGAGCAGTTCTTC.